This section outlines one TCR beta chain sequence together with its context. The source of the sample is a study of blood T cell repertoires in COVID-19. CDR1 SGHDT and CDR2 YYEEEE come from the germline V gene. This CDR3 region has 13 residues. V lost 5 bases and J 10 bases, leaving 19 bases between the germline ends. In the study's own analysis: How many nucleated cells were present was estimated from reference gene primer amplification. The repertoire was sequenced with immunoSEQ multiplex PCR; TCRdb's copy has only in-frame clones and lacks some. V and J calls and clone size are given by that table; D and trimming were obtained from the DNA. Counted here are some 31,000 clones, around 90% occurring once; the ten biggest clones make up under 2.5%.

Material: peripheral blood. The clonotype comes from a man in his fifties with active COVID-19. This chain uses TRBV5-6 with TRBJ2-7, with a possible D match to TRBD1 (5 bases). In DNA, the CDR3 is TGTGCCAGCAGTTTCGGCCCTGGGGCCGTACAGTACTTC. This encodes CASSFGPGAVQYF.